The rows below give T cell receptor beta chains drawn from one sample of a study of blood T cell repertoires in COVID-19. TCRdb's table, derived via immunoSEQ multiplex PCR, lists solely in-frame clones and lacks some. Of tens of thousands of clones in the sample, 91% were seen once. Sample: peripheral blood. These receptor sequences come from a human donor with active COVID-19. The donor label of this sample is uncertain. Each CDR3 is given with its conserved first and last residue. Each record gives: clone size, J gene, V gene, D gene, CDR3 protein, CDR3 DNA. The D gene is left open where the match is weak. Some rows have no size entry. The others give once, few or many, or a class for an expanded clone.

- TRBJ1-2 TRBV28 TRBD1 CASSTTGTGHHYGYTF TGTGCCAGCAGTACAACCGGGACAGGACACCACTATGGCTACACCTTC
- TRBJ1-5 TRBV19 - CASRGWRGNQPQHF TGTGCCAGTAGGGGTTGGAGGGGCAATCAGCCCCAGCATTTT
- TRBJ2-6 TRBV24-1 TRBD1 CATSDRGQGSSGANVLTF TGTGCCACCAGTGACCGGGGACAGGGCAGCTCTGGGGCCAACGTCCTGACTTTC
- TRBJ1-5 TRBV15 - CATSSQGPVQPQHF TGTGCCACCAGCAGCCAGGGGCCCGTCCAGCCCCAGCATTTT
- TRBJ2-7 TRBV7-8 TRBD2 CASTRWAGRGGRDEQYF TGTGCCAGCACTCGCTGGGCCGGGCGGGGGGGCCGTGACGAGCAGTACTTC
- TRBJ2-7 TRBV10-3 TRBD1 CAISDGQVTSYEQYF TGTGCCATCAGTGACGGACAGGTCACCTCCTACGAGCAGTACTTC
few TRBJ2-3 TRBV6-4 TRBD2 CASSERTSGVDTQYF TGTGCCAGCAGTGAAAGGACTAGCGGGGTGGATACGCAGTATTTT
- TRBJ1-3 TRBV5-1 TRBD1 CASSPRTGAVDTIYF TGCGCCAGCAGCCCCAGGACAGGGGCGGTGGACACCATATATTTT
- TRBJ2-3 TRBV10-1 - CASSMGRGSKDTQYF TGCGCCAGCTCAATGGGAAGGGGTTCAAAGGATACGCAGTATTTT
- TRBJ1-2 TRBV25-1 - CASSHQTGANYGYTF TGTGCCAGCAGCCACCAAACAGGCGCTAACTATGGCTACACCTTC
- TRBJ1-4 TRBV28 TRBD1 CASSLPGQGVEKLFF TGTGCCAGCAGTTTACCGGGACAGGGAGTGGAAAAACTGTTTTTT
- TRBJ2-5 TRBV6-5 TRBD1 CASTLVGQGEETQYF TGTGCCAGCACCCTTGTTGGACAGGGGGAAGAGACCCAGTACTTC
- TRBJ2-5 TRBV19 TRBD1 CASSIRDREVETQYF TGTGCCAGTAGTATCCGGGACAGGGAGGTGGAGACCCAGTACTTC
once TRBJ2-3 TRBV5-1 TRBD2 CASSLASSGGASTDTQYF TGCGCCAGCAGCTTGGCATCTAGCGGGGGGGCTAGCACAGATACGCAGTATTTT
- TRBJ1-1 TRBV27 TRBD1 CASSPQGGNTEAFF TGTGCCAGCAGTCCGCAGGGGGGGAACACTGAAGCTTTCTTT
once TRBJ1-2 TRBV10-2 TRBD1 CASSPKLDRVGDNYGYTF TGCGCCAGCAGCCCTAAGCTGGACAGGGTAGGGGACAACTATGGCTACACCTTC
- TRBJ2-7 TRBV7-8 - CASSLDRPGKHEQYF TGTGCCAGCAGCTTAGACCGTCCGGGGAAGCACGAGCAGTACTTC
- TRBJ2-5 TRBV28 TRBD2 CASSLILAGGQETQYF TGTGCCAGCAGTTTAATTCTAGCGGGGGGTCAAGAGACCCAGTACTTC
- TRBJ1-2 TRBV4-3 TRBD1 CASSRGQGYGYTF TGCGCCAGCAGCAGGGGACAGGGGTATGGCTACACCTTC
- TRBJ2-3 TRBV2 - CASSETLSDTDTQYF TGTGCCAGCAGTGAAACTCTCTCTGACACAGATACGCAGTATTTT
once TRBJ1-4 TRBV5-1 TRBD1 CASTPSGQGATNEKLFF TGCGCCAGCACCCCGTCGGGACAGGGGGCAACTAATGAAAAACTGTTTTTT
- TRBJ2-7 TRBV6-4 - CASSDLGEYF TGTGCCAGCAGTGACCTAGGGGAGTACTTC
- TRBJ2-7 TRBV15 TRBD1 CATSRDRGDSYEQYF TGTGCCACCAGCAGGGACAGGGGGGATTCCTACGAGCAGTACTTC
- TRBJ1-4 TRBV28 TRBD1 CASSGTDEKLFF TGTGCCAGCAGCGGGACAGACGAAAAACTGTTTTTT
- TRBJ2-7 TRBV6-6 - CASSMLGEQYF TGTGCCAGCAGTATGCTCGGCGAGCAGTACTTC
- TRBJ1-4 TRBV4-3 - CASSQGTDTYEKLFF TGCGCCAGCAGCCAAGGAACAGACACTTATGAAAAACTGTTTTTT
once TRBJ1-3 TRBV6-5 - CASSSRQSRRNTIYF TGTGCCAGCAGTTCCCGACAGAGCCGGCGAAACACCATATATTTT
once TRBJ2-3 TRBV27 TRBD2 CASSLDLAGLTQYF TGTGCCAGCAGTTTAGACCTAGCGGGGCTTACGCAGTATTTT
few TRBJ1-2 TRBV4-1 TRBD1 CASSPTITGGLVYGYTF TGCGCCAGCAGCCCGACGATTACAGGGGGCTTAGTCTATGGCTACACCTTC
- TRBJ2-7 TRBV2 TRBD2 CASSEPRASGGTSYEQYF TGTGCCAGCAGCGAACCTAGGGCTAGCGGGGGTACCTCCTACGAGCAGTACTTC
- TRBJ1-1 TRBV7-8 - CASSLGWVREDTEAFF TGTGCCAGCAGCTTAGGGTGGGTCAGGGAGGACACTGAAGCTTTCTTT
- TRBJ2-5 TRBV7-8 - CASPTGQGGRETQYF TGTGCCAGCCCTACCGGGCAGGGGGGCCGAGAGACCCAGTACTTC